Listed here are 21 T cell receptor beta chains from one sample, sequenced in a study of T-cell memory formation after mild COVID-19. Using its own MiXCR run on the 5' RACE reads, TCRdb lists one record per CDR3 protein. The sample has 400,000 or so distinct CDR3 sequences, over 15% seen once. Sequencing was performed on PBMCs or a T cell subset sorted from them (not recorded which). All receptors derive from an adult woman who had mild COVID-19 (a few samples of this study predate the infection). Cell type and time point are not known.

The chain has TRBV18 and TRBJ1-4, with TRBD1 identical over 8 bases. The CDR3 sequence is 15 residues long. The germline CDR1 and CDR2 sequences are KGHSH and LQKENI. V lost 1 base, J lost 4 bases, and 2 bases stayed unmatched. The DNA for the CDR3 is TGTGCCAGCTCACCACGGACAGGGAATAATGAAAAACTGTTTTTT. Its translation: CASSPRTGNNEKLFF.

This clonotype was detected only a few times. This chain joins TRBV19 and TRBJ1-1, with D possibly TRBD1 on 5 matching bases. The CDR3 totals 13 residues. V lost 7 bases and J 0 bases, leaving 9 bases between the germline ends. The V gene's germline CDR1 is LNHDA and CDR2 SQIVND (reference sequence). The CDR3 sequence: CASNVGLNTEAFF. The CDR3 DNA is TGTGCCAGTAACGTGGGACTGAACACTGAAGCTTTCTTT.

The gene calls are TRBV27 and TRBJ2-7, with D maybe TRBD1 (7 bases). Trimming took 0 bases from V and 2 from J, leaving 17 bases between them. Per the germline V gene, CDR1 is MNHEY and CDR2 is SMNVEV (reference sequence). The CDR3 is 17 residues long. Written as DNA, the CDR3 is TGTGCCAGCAGTTTATCGATAGGGGGCGCGGGACCCTACGAGCAGTACTTC. Its protein is CASSLSIGGAGPYEQYF.

The chain employs TRBV9 and TRBJ2-7; perhaps TRBD2 as D (6 bases). V gave up 0 bases and J gave up 6 bases, with 16 bases separating them. The CDR3 sequence is 15 residues long. Germline V CDR1 and CDR2: SGDLS, YYNGEE. CDR3 nucleotide sequence: TGTGCCAGCAGCGTAGTTGGAGGGCCTGACGGCGAGCAGTACTTC. Its translation: CASSVVGGPDGEQYF.

The CDR3 protein is CASSVADGQGTYEQYF. CDR3 DNA sequence: TGTGCCAGCAGCGTAGCTGACGGACAGGGGACCTACGAGCAGTACTTC. This sequence joins TRBV9 and TRBJ2-7; 9 bases match TRBD1. Trimming at V came to 0 bases and at J to 2 bases, leaving 6 bases not matched to a gene. The CDR3 runs to 16 residues. In germline, CDR1 is SGDLS, CDR2 YYNGEE. Combining the CDR3 with reference TRBV9 and TRBJ2-7 gives the whole variable domain DSGVTQTPKHLITATGQRVTLRCSPRSGDLSVYWYQQSLDQGLQFLIQYYNGEERAKGNILERFSAQQFPDLHSELNLSSLELGDSALYFCASSVADGQGTYEQYFGPGTRLTVT.

The chain employs TRBV6-1 and TRBJ2-5, with D hard to call. This CDR3 is built from 9 residues. The germline gives CDR1 MNHNS, CDR2 SASEGT. Trimming took 7 bases from V and 5 from J, leaving 2 bases between them. CDR3 in amino acids: CASKETQYF. The CDR3 DNA reads as TGTGCCAGCAAGGAGACCCAGTACTTC.

This chain joins TRBV25-1 and TRBJ1-2; no clear D gene. The CDR3 length is 12 residues. The V gene lost 4 bases and the J gene lost 8 bases, with 11 bases spanning the gap. CDR1 and CDR2 from the germline V gene are MGHDK and SYGVNS. In DNA, the CDR3 is TGTGCCAGCAGTGCCGCAGCTGAGGGCTACACCTTC. It is translated as CASSAAAEGYTF.

This clonotype was detected only a few times. The rearrangement uses TRBV15 and TRBJ2-5, with TRBD2 identical over 7 bases. The CDR3 contains 15 residues. The V gene end was trimmed by 5 bases and the J gene end by 3 bases; junction bases not matched to a gene: 9. Germline CDR1 LNHNV, CDR2 YYDKDF (reference sequence). CDR3 nucleotide sequence: TGTGCCACCAGCCCCCGGGGAGGGGTGAAAGAGACCCAGTACTTC. Protein sequence: CATSPRGGVKETQYF.

The chain carries TRBV5-6 and TRBJ1-1, with D hard to call. V was pared by 0 bases and J by 0 bases, with 12 bases between. Germline V gene sequence: CDR1 SGHDT, CDR2 YYEEEE. The CDR3 totals 16 residues. CDR3 sequence: CASSLAGQAMNTEAFF. The CDR3, as DNA: TGTGCCAGCAGCTTGGCCGGTCAGGCCATGAACACTGAAGCTTTCTTT.

This clonotype was found a few times. The chain couples TRBV24-1 to TRBJ2-1; 8 nucleotides line up with TRBD2. The CDR3 spans 17 residues. V was clipped by 3 bases and J by 7 bases; unmatched bases: 13. CDR1 is KGHDR, CDR2 SFDVKD, per germline. As DNA, the CDR3 is TGTGCCACCAGTGATCCGACCGGGACTAGTACCCCTAATGAGCAGTTCTTC. Protein product: CATSDPTGTSTPNEQFF.

In its sample, this clonotype was seen a few times. The chain is built from TRBV5-4 and TRBJ1-1; tentatively, D is TRBD1 (6 bases). Germline CDR1 is SGHNT and CDR2 is YYREEE (reference sequence). CDR3 length: 15 residues. V gave up 3 bases and J gave up 1 base, with 13 bases separating them. The CDR3 DNA reads TGTGCCAGCAGCTGGGGGCAGGGAGGGAACACTGAAGCTTTCTTT. It yields the protein CASSWGQGGNTEAFF.

This clonotype has just a few counts. The chain joins TRBV5-1 to TRBJ2-3; the match to TRBD2 covers 12 bases. This CDR3 is built from 18 residues. Per germline, CDR1 SGHRS and CDR2 YFSETQ. Trimming cost V 1 base and J 0 bases; bases outside gene matches: 6. The CDR3 is CASSLWLAGGPSTDTQYF. CDR3 nucleotides: TGCGCCAGCAGCTTGTGGCTAGCGGGGGGGCCAAGCACAGATACGCAGTATTTT.

Points on this clonotype: Sequence at one end of the junction differs from germline and may be a read error. The chain links TRBV5-5 to TRBJ2-2; TRBD2 might be the D (5 bases). This CDR3 contains 15 residues. Germline CDR1 and CDR2: SGHKS and YYEKEE (reference sequence). CDR3 in amino acids: CASSLAIRNTGEMFF. The CDR3 nucleotides read TGTGCCAGCAGCTTGGCCATCCGAAACACCGGGGAGATGTTTTTT.

This chain joins TRBV18 and TRBJ1-1; the match to TRBD1 covers 9 bases. The CDR3 is 16 amino acids. The germline CDR1 and CDR2 sequences are KGHSH and LQKENI. V was clipped by 0 bases and J by 4 bases; unmatched bases: 6. In nucleotides, the CDR3 is TGTGCCAGCTCACCACCAATGGGACAGGGTCGCACTGAAGCTTTCTTT. Translated, it gives CASSPPMGQGRTEAFF. The full variable domain, rest sourced from reference TRBV18 and TRBJ1-1, is NAGVMQNPRHLVRRRGQEARLRCSPMKGHSHVYWYRQLPEEGLKFMVYLQKENIIDESGMPKERFSAEFPKEGPSILRIQQVVRGDSAAYFCASSPPMGQGRTEAFFGQGTRLTVV.

The genes are TRBV4-2 and TRBJ2-2, with TRBD2 matching over 10 bases. The V segment lost 0 bases and the J segment 3 bases; nucleotides outside the gene matches: 4. Germline V gene lookup returns CDR1 LGHNA and CDR2 YNFKEQ. The CDR3 spans 17 residues. CDR3 nucleotide sequence: TGTGCCAGCAGCCAAGATGGAACTAGCGGGGACACCGGGGAGCTGTTTTTT. This translates into CASSQDGTSGDTGELFF.

The chain carries TRBV7-9 and TRBJ2-3, with 11 bases aligning to TRBD2. Trimming cost V 5 bases and J 6 bases; bases outside gene matches: 10. Germline V gives CDR1 SEHNR, CDR2 FQNEAQ (reference sequence). The CDR3 is 16 amino acids. The CDR3 DNA is TGTGCCAGCAGCCCCTATTCGACTAGCGGGGAGGATACGCAGTATTTT. Protein sequence: CASSPYSTSGEDTQYF.

This chain links TRBV7-2 with TRBJ2-7, with D hard to call. CDR1 is SGHTA and CDR2 is FQGNSA in the germline V gene. The V end was cut by 3 bases, the J end by 4 bases, with 7 bases between. The CDR3 length is 12 residues. In nucleotides, the CDR3 is TGTGCCAGCAGCTTGGACCAGTACGAGCAGTACTTC. Translating gives CASSLDQYEQYF.

The chain recombines TRBV7-3 with TRBJ2-3, with TRBD2 matching 10 bases. The CDR3 loop spans 16 amino acids. Germline CDR1 is SGHTA and CDR2 is FQGTGA. With 1 base clipped from V and 10 bases from J, the junction kept 11 bases outside the gene matches. This CDR3 reads CASSLSSSGSVRAQYF. The CDR3 nucleotides are TGTGCCAGCAGCTTAAGTTCTAGCGGGAGTGTCCGCGCGCAGTATTTT.

The chain has TRBV11-3 and TRBJ1-1; D call uncertain. V lost 4 bases, J lost 0 bases, and 12 bases lay in between. The CDR3 runs to 15 residues. Germline CDR1 is SGHNT and CDR2 is YENEEA. The CDR3 bases are TGTGCCAGCAGCTCCCAGTCCCTAATGAACACTGAAGCTTTCTTT. This gives the protein CASSSQSLMNTEAFF.

A few counts support this clonotype. The chain is built from TRBV2 and TRBJ2-7, with 9 bases that match TRBD1. The V gene end was trimmed by 3 bases and the J gene end by 4 bases; junction bases not matched to a gene: 4. The CDR3 consists of 14 residues. Germline V lookup: CDR1 SNHLY, CDR2 FYNNEI. The chain's CDR3 is CASSEGDRVYEQYF. The CDR3 DNA is TGTGCCAGCAGTGAGGGGGACAGGGTTTACGAGCAGTACTTC.

A few counts support this clonotype. V is TRBV7-2 and J is TRBJ2-2; maybe TRBD2 (7 bases). Germline V lookup: CDR1 SGHTA, CDR2 FQGNSA. The CDR3 runs 15 residues. V lost 11 bases, J lost 7 bases, and 23 bases lay in between. The CDR3 protein is CASLPGGGVIGELFF. The DNA of the CDR3 is TGTGCCTCCCTCCCCGGCGGGGGCGTTATCGGGGAGCTGTTTTTT. Supplemented by reference TRBV7-2 and TRBJ2-2, the full variable domain reads GAGVSQSPSNKVTEKGKDVELRCDPISGHTALYWYRQSLGQGLEFLIYFQGNSAPDKSGLPSDRFSAERTGGSVSTLTIQRTQQEDSAVYLCASLPGGGVIGELFFGEGSRLTVL.